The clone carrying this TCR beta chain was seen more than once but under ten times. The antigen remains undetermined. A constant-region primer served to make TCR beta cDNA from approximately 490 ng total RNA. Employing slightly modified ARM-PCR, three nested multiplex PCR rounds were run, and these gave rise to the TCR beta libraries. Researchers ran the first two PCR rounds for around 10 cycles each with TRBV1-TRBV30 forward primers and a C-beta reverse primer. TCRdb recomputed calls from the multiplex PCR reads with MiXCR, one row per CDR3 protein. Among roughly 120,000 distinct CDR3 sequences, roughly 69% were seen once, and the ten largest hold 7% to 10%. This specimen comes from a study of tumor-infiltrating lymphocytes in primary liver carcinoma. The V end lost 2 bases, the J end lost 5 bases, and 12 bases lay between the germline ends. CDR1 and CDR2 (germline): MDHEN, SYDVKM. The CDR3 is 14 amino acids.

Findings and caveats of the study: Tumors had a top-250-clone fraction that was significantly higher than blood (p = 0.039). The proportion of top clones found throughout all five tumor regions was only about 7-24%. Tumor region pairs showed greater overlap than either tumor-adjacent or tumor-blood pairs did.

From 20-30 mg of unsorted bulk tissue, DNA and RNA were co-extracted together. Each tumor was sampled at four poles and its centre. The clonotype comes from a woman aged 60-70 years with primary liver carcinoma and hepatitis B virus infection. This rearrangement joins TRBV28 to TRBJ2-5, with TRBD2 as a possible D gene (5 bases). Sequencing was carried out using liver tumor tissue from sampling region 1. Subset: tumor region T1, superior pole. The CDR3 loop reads CASSLPGGGETQYF. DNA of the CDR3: TGTGCCAGCAGTTTACCTGGAGGTGGGGAGACCCAGTACTTC.